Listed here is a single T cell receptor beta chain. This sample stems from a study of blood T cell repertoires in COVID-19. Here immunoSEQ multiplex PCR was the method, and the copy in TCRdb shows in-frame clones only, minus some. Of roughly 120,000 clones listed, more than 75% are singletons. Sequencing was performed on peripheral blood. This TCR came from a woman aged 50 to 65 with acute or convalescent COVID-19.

The DNA for the CDR3 is TGTGCCAGCAGTGGCCCCGGACAGGGCAATCAGCCCCAGCATTTT. Translated, it gives CASSGPGQGNQPQHF. This chain links TRBV2 with TRBJ1-5; 7 nucleotides match TRBD1. The CDR3 is 15 residues long. Germline V gene data show CDR1 as SNHLY and CDR2 as FYNNEI. The trim removed 4 bases at V and 2 bases at J, leaving 5 bases unmatched.